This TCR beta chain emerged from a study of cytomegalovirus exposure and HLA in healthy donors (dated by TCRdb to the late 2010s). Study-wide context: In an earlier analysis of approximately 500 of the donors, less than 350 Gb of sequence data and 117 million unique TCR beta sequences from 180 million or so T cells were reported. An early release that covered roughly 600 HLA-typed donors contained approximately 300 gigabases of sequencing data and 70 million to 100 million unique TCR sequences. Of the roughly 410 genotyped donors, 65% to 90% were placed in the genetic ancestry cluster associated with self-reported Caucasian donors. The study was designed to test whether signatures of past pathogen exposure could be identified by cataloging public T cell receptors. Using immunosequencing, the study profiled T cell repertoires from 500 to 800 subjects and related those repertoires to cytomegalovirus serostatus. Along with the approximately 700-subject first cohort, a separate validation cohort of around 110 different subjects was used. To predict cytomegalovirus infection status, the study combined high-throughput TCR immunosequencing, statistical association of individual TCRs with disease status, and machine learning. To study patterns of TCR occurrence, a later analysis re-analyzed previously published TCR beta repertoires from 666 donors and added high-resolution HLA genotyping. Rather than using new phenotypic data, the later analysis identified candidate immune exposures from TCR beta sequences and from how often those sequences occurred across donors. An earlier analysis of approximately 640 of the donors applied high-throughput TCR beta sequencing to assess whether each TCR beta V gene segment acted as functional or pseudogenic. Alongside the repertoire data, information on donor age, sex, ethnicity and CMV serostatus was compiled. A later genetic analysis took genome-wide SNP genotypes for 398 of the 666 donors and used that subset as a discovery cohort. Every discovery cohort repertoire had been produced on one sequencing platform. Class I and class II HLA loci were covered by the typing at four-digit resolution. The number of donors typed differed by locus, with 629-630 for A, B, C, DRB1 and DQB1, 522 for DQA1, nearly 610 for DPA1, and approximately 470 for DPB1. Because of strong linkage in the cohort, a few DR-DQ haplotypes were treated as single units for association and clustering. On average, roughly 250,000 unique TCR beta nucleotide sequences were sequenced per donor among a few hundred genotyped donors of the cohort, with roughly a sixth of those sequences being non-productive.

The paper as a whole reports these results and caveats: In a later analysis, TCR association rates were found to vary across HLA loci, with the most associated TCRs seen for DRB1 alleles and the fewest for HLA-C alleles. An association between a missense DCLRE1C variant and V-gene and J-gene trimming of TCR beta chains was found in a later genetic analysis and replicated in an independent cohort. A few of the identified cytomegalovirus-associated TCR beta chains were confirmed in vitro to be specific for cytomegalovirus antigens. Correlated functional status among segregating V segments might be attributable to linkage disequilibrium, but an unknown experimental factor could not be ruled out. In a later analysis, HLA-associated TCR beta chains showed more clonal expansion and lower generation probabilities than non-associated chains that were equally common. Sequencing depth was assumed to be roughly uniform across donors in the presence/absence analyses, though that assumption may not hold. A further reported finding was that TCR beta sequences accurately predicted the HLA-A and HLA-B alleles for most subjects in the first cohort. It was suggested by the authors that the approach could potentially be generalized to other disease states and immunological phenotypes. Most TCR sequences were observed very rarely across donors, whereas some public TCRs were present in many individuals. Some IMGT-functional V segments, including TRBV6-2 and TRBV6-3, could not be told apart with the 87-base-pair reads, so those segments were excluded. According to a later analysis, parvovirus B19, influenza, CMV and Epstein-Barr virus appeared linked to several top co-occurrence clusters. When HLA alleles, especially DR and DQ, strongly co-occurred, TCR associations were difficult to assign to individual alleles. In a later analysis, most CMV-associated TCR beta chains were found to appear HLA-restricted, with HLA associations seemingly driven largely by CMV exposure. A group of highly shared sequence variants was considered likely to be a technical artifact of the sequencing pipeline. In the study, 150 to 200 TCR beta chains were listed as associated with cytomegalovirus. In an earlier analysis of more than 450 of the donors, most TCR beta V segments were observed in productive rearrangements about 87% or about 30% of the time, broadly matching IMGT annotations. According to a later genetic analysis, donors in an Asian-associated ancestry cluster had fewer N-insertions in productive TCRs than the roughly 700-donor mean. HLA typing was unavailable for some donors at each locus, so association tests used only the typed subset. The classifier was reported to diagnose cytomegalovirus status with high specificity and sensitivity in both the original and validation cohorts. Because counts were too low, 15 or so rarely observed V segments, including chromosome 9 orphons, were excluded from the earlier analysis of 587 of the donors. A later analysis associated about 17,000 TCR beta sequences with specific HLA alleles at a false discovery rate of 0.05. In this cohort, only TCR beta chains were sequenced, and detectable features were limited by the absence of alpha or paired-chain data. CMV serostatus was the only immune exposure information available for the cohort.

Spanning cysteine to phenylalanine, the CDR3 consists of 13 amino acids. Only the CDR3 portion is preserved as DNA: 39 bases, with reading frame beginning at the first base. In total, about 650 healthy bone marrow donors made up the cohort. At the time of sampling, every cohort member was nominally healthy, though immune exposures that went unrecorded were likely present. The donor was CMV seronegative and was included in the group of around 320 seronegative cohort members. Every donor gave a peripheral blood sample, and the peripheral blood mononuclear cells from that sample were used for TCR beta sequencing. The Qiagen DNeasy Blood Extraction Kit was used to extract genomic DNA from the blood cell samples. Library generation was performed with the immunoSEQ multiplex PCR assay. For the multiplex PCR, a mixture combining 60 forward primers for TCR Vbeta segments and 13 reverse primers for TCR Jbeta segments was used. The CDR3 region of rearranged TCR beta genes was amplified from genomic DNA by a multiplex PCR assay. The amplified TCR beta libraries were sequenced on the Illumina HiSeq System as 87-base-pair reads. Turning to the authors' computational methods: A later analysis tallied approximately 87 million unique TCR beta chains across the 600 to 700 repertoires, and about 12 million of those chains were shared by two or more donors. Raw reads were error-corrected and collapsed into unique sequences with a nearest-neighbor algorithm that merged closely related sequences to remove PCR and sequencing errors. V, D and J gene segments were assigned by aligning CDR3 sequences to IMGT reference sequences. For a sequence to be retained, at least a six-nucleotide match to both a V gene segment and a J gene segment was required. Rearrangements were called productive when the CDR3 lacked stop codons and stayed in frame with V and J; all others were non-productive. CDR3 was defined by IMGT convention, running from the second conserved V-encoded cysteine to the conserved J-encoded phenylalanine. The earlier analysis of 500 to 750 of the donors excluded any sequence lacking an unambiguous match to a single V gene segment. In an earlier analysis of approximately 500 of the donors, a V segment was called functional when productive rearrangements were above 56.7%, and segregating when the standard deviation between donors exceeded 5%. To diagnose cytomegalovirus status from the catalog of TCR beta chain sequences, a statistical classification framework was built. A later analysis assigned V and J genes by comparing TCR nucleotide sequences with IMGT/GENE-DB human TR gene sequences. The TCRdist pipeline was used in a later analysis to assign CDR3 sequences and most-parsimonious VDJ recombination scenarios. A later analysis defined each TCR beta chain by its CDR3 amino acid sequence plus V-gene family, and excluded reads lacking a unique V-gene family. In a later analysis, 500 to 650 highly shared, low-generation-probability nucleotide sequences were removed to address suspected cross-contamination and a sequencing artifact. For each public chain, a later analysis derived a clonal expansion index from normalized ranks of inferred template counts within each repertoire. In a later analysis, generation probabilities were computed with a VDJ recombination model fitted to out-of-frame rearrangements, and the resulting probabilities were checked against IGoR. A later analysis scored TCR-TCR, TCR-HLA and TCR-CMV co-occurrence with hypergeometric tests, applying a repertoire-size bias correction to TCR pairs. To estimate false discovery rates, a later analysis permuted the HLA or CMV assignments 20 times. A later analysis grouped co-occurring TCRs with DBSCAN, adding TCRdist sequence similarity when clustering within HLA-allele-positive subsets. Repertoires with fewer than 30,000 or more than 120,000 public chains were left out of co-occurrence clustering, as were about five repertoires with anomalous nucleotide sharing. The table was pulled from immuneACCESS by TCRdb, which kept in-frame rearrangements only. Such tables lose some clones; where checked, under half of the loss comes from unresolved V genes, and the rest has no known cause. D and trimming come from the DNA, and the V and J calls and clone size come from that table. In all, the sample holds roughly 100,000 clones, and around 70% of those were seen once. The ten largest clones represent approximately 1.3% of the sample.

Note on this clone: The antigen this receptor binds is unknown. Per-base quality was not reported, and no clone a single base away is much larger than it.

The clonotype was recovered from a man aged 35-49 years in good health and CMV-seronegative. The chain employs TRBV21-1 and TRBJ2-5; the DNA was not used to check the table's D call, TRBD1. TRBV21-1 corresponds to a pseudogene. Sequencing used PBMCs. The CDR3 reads CASSKGSQETQYF. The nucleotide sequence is TGTGCCAGCAGCAAAGGCAGCCAAGAGACCCAGTACTTC.